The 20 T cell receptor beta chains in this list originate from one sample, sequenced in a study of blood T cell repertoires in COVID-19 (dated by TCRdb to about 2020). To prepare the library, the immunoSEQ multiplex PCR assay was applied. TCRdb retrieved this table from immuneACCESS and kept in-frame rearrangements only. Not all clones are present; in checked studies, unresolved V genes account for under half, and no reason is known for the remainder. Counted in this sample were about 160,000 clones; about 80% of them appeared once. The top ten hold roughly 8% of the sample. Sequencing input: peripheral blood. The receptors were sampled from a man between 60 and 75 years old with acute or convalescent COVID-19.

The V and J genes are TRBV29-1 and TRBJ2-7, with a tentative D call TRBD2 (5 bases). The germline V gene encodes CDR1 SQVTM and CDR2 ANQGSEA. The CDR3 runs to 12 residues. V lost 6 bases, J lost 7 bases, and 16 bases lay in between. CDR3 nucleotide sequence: TGCAGCGTGCAAACCTCCCCGGGGGAGCAGTACTTC. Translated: CSVQTSPGEQYF.

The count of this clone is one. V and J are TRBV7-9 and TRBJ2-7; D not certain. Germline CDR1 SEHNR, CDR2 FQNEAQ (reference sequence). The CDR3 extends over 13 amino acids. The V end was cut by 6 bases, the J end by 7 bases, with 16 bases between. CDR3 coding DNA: TGTGCCAGCAGTCGGTCCCCGCCGTGGGAGCAGTACTTC. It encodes CASSRSPPWEQYF.

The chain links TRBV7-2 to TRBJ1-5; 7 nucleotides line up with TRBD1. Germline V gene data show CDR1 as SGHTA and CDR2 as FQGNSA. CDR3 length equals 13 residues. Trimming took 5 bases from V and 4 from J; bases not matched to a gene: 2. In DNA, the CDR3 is TGTGCCAGCAGCCCACAGGGGAATCAGCCCCAGCATTTT. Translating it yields CASSPQGNQPQHF.

The CDR3 bases are TGTGCCAGTAGTACCACGAGGGATAGGGCAGAAGCCCAGCATTTT. Protein: CASSTTRDRAEAQHF. This chain connects TRBV19 to TRBJ1-5; D not certain. Germline assignment: CDR1 LNHDA and CDR2 SQIVND (reference sequence). V was shortened by 4 bases and J by 11 bases, with 21 bases between the two germline ends. The CDR3 is made up of 15 amino acids.

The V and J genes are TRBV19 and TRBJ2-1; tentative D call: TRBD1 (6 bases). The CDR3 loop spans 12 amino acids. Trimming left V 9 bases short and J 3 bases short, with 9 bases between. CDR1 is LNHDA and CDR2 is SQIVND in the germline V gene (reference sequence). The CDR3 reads CASGDIYNEQFF. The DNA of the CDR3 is TGTGCCAGCGGGGACATCTACAATGAGCAGTTCTTC.

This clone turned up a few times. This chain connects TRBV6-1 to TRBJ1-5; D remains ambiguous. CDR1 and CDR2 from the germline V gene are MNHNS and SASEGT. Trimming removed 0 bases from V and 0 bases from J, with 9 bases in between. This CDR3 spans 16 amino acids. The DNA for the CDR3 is TGTGCCAGCAGTGAAGCGAAGCACTATAGCAATCAGCCCCAGCATTTT. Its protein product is CASSEAKHYSNQPQHF.

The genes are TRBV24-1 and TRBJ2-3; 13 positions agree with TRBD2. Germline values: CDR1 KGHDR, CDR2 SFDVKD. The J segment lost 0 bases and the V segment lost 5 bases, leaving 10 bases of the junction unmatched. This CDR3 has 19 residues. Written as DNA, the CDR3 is TGTGCCACCAGTGGCCTGACTAGCGGGGGGTACCATAGCACAGATACGCAGTATTTT. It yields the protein CATSGLTSGGYHSTDTQYF.

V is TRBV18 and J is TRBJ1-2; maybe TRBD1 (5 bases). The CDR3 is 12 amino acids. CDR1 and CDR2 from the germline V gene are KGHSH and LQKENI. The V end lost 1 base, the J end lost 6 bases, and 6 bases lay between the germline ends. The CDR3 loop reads CASSPQGNGYTF. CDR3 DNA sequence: TGTGCCAGCTCACCACAGGGGAATGGCTACACCTTC.

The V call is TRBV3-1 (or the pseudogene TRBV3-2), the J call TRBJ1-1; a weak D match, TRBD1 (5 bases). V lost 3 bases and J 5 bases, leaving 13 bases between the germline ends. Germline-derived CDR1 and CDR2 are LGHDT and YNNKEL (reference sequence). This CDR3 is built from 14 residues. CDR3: CASSQTTEGTEAFF. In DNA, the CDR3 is TGTGCCAGCAGCCAGACAACGGAGGGGACTGAAGCTTTCTTT.

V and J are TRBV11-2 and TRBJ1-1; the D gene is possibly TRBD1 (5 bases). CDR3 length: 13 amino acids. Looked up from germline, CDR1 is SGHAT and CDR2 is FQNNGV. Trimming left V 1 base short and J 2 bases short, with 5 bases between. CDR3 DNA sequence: TGTGCCAGCAGCTTAGGGACAAACACTGAAGCTTTCTTT. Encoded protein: CASSLGTNTEAFF.

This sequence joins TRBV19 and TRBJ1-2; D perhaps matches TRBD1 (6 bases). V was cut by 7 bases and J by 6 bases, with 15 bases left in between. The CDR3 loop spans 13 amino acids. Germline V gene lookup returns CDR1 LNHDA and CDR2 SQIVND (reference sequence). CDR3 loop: CASTLQGIDGYTF. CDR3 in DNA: TGTGCCAGTACTTTACAGGGTATCGATGGCTACACCTTC.

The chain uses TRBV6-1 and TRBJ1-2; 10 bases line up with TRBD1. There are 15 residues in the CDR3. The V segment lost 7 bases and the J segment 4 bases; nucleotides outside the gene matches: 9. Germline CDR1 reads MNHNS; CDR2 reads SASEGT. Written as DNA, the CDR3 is TGTGCCAGCACCTACAGCGGGACAGGGGTCTATGGCTACACCTTC. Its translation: CASTYSGTGVYGYTF.

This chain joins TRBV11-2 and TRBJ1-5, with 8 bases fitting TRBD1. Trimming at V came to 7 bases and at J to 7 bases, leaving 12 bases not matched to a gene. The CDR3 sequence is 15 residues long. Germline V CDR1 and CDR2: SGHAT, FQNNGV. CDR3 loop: CASNNGQGGRQPQHF. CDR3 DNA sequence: TGTGCCAGCAACAACGGACAGGGAGGACGACAGCCCCAGCATTTT.

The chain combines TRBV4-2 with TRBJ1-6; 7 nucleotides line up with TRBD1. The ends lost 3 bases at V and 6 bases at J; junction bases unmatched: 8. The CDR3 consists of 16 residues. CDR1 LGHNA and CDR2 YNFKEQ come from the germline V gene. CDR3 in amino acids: CASSHGKGAVNSPLHF. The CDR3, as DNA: TGTGCCAGCAGCCACGGGAAGGGGGCGGTTAATTCACCCCTCCACTTT.

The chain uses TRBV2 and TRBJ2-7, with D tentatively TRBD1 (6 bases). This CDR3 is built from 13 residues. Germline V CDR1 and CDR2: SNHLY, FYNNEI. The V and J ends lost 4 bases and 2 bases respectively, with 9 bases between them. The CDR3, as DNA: TGTGCCAGCAGTGGGACAGCACCCTACGAGCAGTACTTC. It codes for CASSGTAPYEQYF.

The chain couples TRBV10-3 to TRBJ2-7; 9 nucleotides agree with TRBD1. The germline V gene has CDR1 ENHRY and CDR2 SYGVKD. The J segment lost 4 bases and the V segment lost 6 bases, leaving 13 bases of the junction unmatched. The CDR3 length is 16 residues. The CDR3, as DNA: TGTGCCATCAGCCCTGATCCGGGACAGGGAAAGTACGAGCAGTACTTC. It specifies CAISPDPGQGKYEQYF.

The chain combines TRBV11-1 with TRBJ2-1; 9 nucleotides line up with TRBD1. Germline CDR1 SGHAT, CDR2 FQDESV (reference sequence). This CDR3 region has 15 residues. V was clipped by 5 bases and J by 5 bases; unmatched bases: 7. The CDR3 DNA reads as TGTGCCAGCAGCCTAAGCGGGACAGGGAACAATGAGCAGTTCTTC. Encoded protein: CASSLSGTGNNEQFF.

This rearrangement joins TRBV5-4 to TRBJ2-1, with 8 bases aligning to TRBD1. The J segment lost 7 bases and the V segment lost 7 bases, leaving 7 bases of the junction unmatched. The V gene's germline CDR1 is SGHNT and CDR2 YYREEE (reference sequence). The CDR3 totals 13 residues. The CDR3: CASVGQGGNEQFF. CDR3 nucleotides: TGTGCCAGCGTTGGACAGGGTGGGAATGAGCAGTTCTTC.

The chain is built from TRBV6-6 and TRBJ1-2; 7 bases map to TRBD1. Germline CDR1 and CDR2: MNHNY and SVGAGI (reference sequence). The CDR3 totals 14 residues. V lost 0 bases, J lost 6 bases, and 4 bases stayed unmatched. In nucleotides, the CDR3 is TGTGCCAGCAGTTACTCCCTGGGACAGAATGGCTACACCTTC. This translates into CASSYSLGQNGYTF.

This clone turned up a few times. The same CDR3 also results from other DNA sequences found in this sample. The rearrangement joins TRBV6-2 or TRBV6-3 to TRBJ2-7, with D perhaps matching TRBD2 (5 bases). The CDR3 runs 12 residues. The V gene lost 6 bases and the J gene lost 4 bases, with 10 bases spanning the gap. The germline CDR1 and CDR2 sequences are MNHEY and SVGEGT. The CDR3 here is CASSRRGYEQYF. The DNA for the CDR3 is TGTGCCAGCAGCCGCCGGGGATACGAGCAGTACTTC.